The TCR beta chain under discussion was sequenced for a study of blood T cell repertoires in COVID-19. In its sample, this clone was seen a few times. The CDR3 contains 15 residues. Germline V lookup: CDR1 MNHNY, CDR2 SVGAGI (reference sequence). V lost 6 bases and J lost 3; bases outside the gene matches: 7. TCRdb keeps only in-frame clones here, not all; method: immunoSEQ multiplex PCR. The table lists 97,000 or so clones, 75% to 95% of them singletons. The V gene is TRBV6-6, the J gene TRBJ2-7; 11 nucleotides align to TRBD1. This TCR derives from a man younger than 35 with acute or convalescent COVID-19. Source material: peripheral blood. The CDR3 loop is CASSLSGTGGYEQYF. CDR3 sequence (DNA): TGTGCCAGCAGCTTATCCGGGACAGGGGGCTACGAGCAGTACTTC.